A single sample gave rise to the 32 T cell receptor beta chains below, sequenced in a study of CD8+ T cells in alopecia areata listed by TCRdb under 2018. Cells from pooled mouse cutaneous lymph nodes were stained for CD4, CD8alpha, NKG2D, NKG2ACE and other markers and then sorted on a BD Influx. Library preparation used the immunoSEQ multiplex PCR assay. RNA was extracted from all samples and reverse transcribed into cDNA, which served as template for TCR sequencing. In TCRdb, the immuneACCESS table is reduced to in-frame sequences with V and J assigned. These tables do not hold every clone; where another copy was compared, an unresolved V gene accounts for under half, and the others remain unexplained. This sample is represented by under 350,000 clones, with no singletons among them. The ten largest clones capture less than 1.5% of the sample. The specimen was CD4+ T cells sorted from a lymph node. Receptors were obtained from a C3H/HeJ mouse with alopecia areata. The MHC haplotype for this mouse line is H2-k.

As regards this clone: A read error may explain this, as a much larger clone is one base away. Mouse germline and gene names are used. The read ends 4 residues shy of where the CDR3 ends; the end is completed using the germline J gene. J is TRBJ2-7 and V is TRBV13-3, with TRBD1 matching 7 bases. Germline-derived CDR1 and CDR2 are NNHDY and SYVADS. The CDR3 contains 12 residues. CDR3 DNA, as far as it was read: TGTGCCAGCAGTGTTGACAGGGAT. It translates to CASSVDRD. The whole CDR3 protein is CASSVDRDEQYF.

A few counts support this clone. Mouse gene names apply. The DNA ends 4 residues before the CDR3 does, and the rest of the CDR3 is filled in from the germline J gene. The rearrangement links TRBV13-1 to TRBJ2-1, with TRBD2 matching 14 bases. Germline V gives CDR1 NSHNY, CDR2 SYGAGN. The CDR3 is made up of 18 amino acids. The V segment lost 0 bases and the J segment 6 bases; nucleotides outside the gene matches: 8. Here the CDR3 reads CASSDAGTGGARGAEQFF. The CDR3 DNA, read in part, is TGTGCCAGCAGTGATGCTGGGACTGGGGGGGCAAGAGGTGCT.

This clone was counted between two and nine times. The genes are named according to mouse. The CDR3 here is CASSMGLGGRDTQYF. The DNA read from the CDR3 is TGTGCCAGCAGTATGGGACTGGGGGGGCGTGAC. The V and J genes are TRBV19 and TRBJ2-5; TRBD2 agrees at 14 bases. The read terminates 4 residues before the CDR3 end, so the remaining end is supplied by the germline J gene. The CDR3 spans 15 residues. The germline CDR1 and CDR2 sequences are FNHDT and SITEND (reference sequence).

In the case of this clone: Gene names and germline refer to mouse. The read finishes 4 residues shy of the CDR3 end, and the germline J gene is used to complete it. Other DNA sequences in the same sample also yield this CDR3. The V call is TRBV12-1, the J call TRBJ1-2, with a possible D match to TRBD1 (6 bases). Germline CDR1 reads SGHSN; CDR2 reads HYEKVE. The CDR3 has 13 amino acids. V lost 4 bases and J lost 1, with 9 bases in between. This CDR3 is CASSPGQNSDYTF. CDR3 bases read: TGTGCCAGCTCCCCGGGACAAAACTCC.

This clone was counted only a few times. All gene names here are mouse names. The sequenced fragment ends 4 residues before the CDR3 boundary, so the rest is inferred from the germline J gene. The sample contains more than one DNA sequence encoding this CDR3. The chain uses TRBV29 and TRBJ2-3; 8 bases line up with TRBD2. CDR1 is MSHET and CDR2 is SYDVDS in the germline V gene. V was pared by 5 bases and J by 3 bases, with 4 bases of the junction left unmatched. CDR3 length: 14 amino acids. CDR3 DNA, as far as it was read: TGTGCTAGCAGTACGGGGGGGGGCGCAGAA. Residues: CASSTGGGAE. The CDR3 in full is CASSTGGGAETLYF.

Turning to this clone: The gene symbols are mouse symbols. The sequence runs out 4 residues before the end of the CDR3; the remainder is reconstructed from the germline J gene. The genes are TRBV13-2 and TRBJ2-3; D remains ambiguous. Germline-derived CDR1 and CDR2 are NNHNN and SYGAGS (reference sequence). The CDR3 is 12 residues long. V was cut by 8 bases and J by 0 bases, with 7 bases left in between. The CDR3: CARAGSAETLYF. The sequenced part of the CDR3 DNA is TGTGCCAGGGCAGGCAGTGCAGAA.

In its sample, this clone was seen a few times. The genes are named according to mouse. The observed sequence ends 4 residues before the CDR3 terminus, with the missing tail filled in from the germline J gene. V is TRBV13-1 and J is TRBJ2-1, with 8 nucleotides matching TRBD1. The CDR3 runs to 15 residues. The germline V gene encodes CDR1 NSHNY and CDR2 SYGAGN. Trimming took 0 bases from V and 5 from J; bases not matched to a gene: 4. The DNA read from the CDR3 is TGTGCCAGCAGTGATGCTGGACAGGGCCATGCT. Translation gives CASSDAGQGHA. The whole CDR3 protein is CASSDAGQGHAEQFF.

Points on this clone: Genes and germline are mouse. Read sequence stops 4 residues before the CDR3 end, and the germline J gene provides the missing end. The V and J genes are TRBV19 and TRBJ2-2, with 8 positions matching TRBD1. The CDR3 is 15 residues long. The junction had 6 bases not matched to a gene; V was cut back by 5 bases and J by 3 bases. Germline CDR1 reads FNHDT; CDR2 reads SITEND (reference sequence). CDR3 residues: CASRPQGADTGQLYF. CDR3 bases read: TGTGCCAGCAGGCCTCAGGGGGCGGACACCGGG.

This clone came up a few times. The gene names here belong to mouse. The CDR3 end falls 4 residues outside the read, so it is completed with the germline J gene. This rearrangement joins TRBV1 to TRBJ2-7, with 9 bases identical to TRBD1. The CDR3 is made up of 13 amino acids. From germline, CDR1 is NSQYPW and CDR2 LRSPGD (reference sequence). The CDR3 is CTCSGDRVDEQYF. The sequenced part of the CDR3 DNA is TGCACCTGCAGTGGGGACAGGGTGGAT.

As regards this clone: Germline and genes: mouse. Coverage ceases 4 residues before the CDR3 finishes, and the germline J gene fills in the end. V gene TRBV5 combines with J gene TRBJ2-1; 9 nucleotides align to TRBD1. Germline CDR1 reads LGHNA; CDR2 reads YNLKQL (reference sequence). V shed 2 bases and J 1 base; nucleotides not matched to a gene: 3. The CDR3 consists of 16 residues. CDR3 in amino acids: CASSQPGTGNYAEQFF. The sequenced CDR3 bases are TGTGCCAGCAGCCAACCCGGGACAGGGAACTATGCT.

Regarding this clone: Any gene name here is a mouse gene name. The read halts 4 residues ahead of the CDR3 end, with the missing end drawn from the germline J gene. Other DNA sequences in the same sample also yield this CDR3. The chain employs TRBV13-1 and TRBJ2-3, with TRBD2 identical over 10 bases. The germline V gene has CDR1 NSHNY and CDR2 SYGAGN. This CDR3 is 15 amino acids long. V lost 3 bases to trimming and J lost 3 bases; unmatched junction nucleotides: 4. This CDR3 reads CASSGTGGGAETLYF. Partial CDR3 DNA: TGTGCCAGCAGTGGGACTGGGGGAGGAGCAGAA.

Note on this clone: Genes and germline are mouse. The DNA ends 4 residues before the CDR3 does, and the rest of the CDR3 is filled in from the germline J gene. The rearrangement joins TRBV13-1 to TRBJ2-3; 11 bases align to TRBD2. The V gene end was trimmed by 3 bases and the J gene end by 0 bases; junction bases not matched to a gene: 6. CDR1 is NSHNY, CDR2 SYGAGN, per germline. The CDR3 is 17 amino acids. The sequenced CDR3 bases are TGTGCCAGCAGTGTCCGGGACTGGGGGTCTAGTGCAGAA. Translated: CASSVRDWGSSAE. The entire CDR3 sequence reads CASSVRDWGSSAETLYF.

This clone was seen many times. The gene names given are mouse names. The missing CDR3 end, 4 residues past where the read stops, is filled in from the germline J gene. The rearrangement links TRBV12-1 to TRBJ1-2, with D uncertain. Trimming pared 4 bases from V and 1 base from J, leaving 9 bases between. The CDR3 contains 13 residues. In germline, CDR1 is SGHSN, CDR2 HYEKVE. The sequenced part of the CDR3 DNA is TGTGCCAGCTCCCACGACAAAAACTCC. This sequence encodes CASSHDKNS. The full CDR3 protein reads CASSHDKNSDYTF.

Note on this clone: Genes and germline are mouse. The CDR3 reads CASSPLRDSSYEQYF. CDR3 DNA (partial): TGTGCCAGCAGTCCCCTACGGGACAGCTCCTAT. V usage is TRBV19 and J usage is TRBJ2-7; TRBD1 matches 7 bases. With the read ending 4 residues before the CDR3 end, the germline J gene is used to fill in that end. The J segment lost 0 bases and the V segment lost 4 bases, leaving 7 bases of the junction unmatched. Germline V gene data show CDR1 as FNHDT and CDR2 as SITEND (reference sequence). The length of the CDR3 is 15 residues.

Many counts were recorded for this clone. All gene names here are mouse names. From the germline J gene comes the end of the CDR3, since the read stops 4 residues before it. The chain uses TRBV1 and TRBJ2-5, with D possibly TRBD1 on 6 matching bases. Per germline, CDR1 NSQYPW and CDR2 LRSPGD (reference sequence). The CDR3 has 13 amino acids. The sequenced part of the CDR3 DNA is TGCACCTGCAGCTCAGGGGTTGAAGAC. Translated: CTCSSGVED. The entire CDR3 sequence reads CTCSSGVEDTQYF.

As to this clone: Gene names follow the mouse nomenclature. Here the CDR3 reads CASSITDNPYEQYF. The sequenced CDR3 bases are TGTGCCAGCAGTATCACGGACAATCCCTAT. This chain uses TRBV19 with TRBJ2-7; possibly TRBD1 for D (5 bases). The read ends 4 residues early relative to the CDR3; the germline J gene fills the gap. Germline CDR1 reads FNHDT; CDR2 reads SITEND (reference sequence). The CDR3 length is 14 residues. Trimming took 2 bases from V and 2 from J, leaving 11 bases between them.

About this clone: Here the gene names and germline are mouse. The CDR3 DNA, read in part, is TGCACCTGCAGTGCACGGACTGGGGGTCTCTATGCT. This sequence encodes CTCSARTGGLYA. The whole CDR3 region reads CTCSARTGGLYAEQFF. This chain joins TRBV1 and TRBJ2-1; 10 nucleotides align to TRBD2. The DNA ends 4 residues before the CDR3 does, and the rest of the CDR3 is filled in from the germline J gene. In germline, CDR1 is NSQYPW, CDR2 LRSPGD (reference sequence). The length of the CDR3 is 16 residues. V was clipped by 2 bases and J by 3 bases; unmatched bases: 4.

A note on this clone: Germline and genes: mouse. The read stops 4 residues short of the end of the CDR3; the missing end is completed from the germline J gene. This rearrangement joins TRBV17 to TRBJ2-1; 11 bases match TRBD1. V was pared by 6 bases and J by 5 bases, with 3 bases of the junction left unmatched. The CDR3 spans 14 residues. Germline loops: CDR1 MNHDT, CDR2 YYDKIL. CDR3 sequence reads: CASSMGQGDAEQFF. The covered CDR3 bases are TGTGCTAGCAGCATGGGACAGGGGGATGCT.

Details on this clone: The germline and genes are mouse ones. The CDR3 end is not reached by the read, which stops 4 residues before it; the germline J gene fills it in. In the same sample, other DNA sequences code for this CDR3. This chain connects TRBV13-3 to TRBJ1-1, with 7 bases matching TRBD1. The CDR3 is 14 amino acids. Trimming took 2 bases from V and 0 from J; bases not matched to a gene: 1. The germline V gene has CDR1 NNHDY and CDR2 SYVADS. CDR3 loop: CASSEGQTNTEVFF. CDR3 DNA, as far as it was read: TGTGCCAGCAGTGAGGGACAGACAAACACA.

This clone came up a few times. Gene names are the mouse ones. The observed sequence ends 4 residues before the CDR3 terminus, with the missing tail filled in from the germline J gene. V and J are TRBV5 and TRBJ2-3; 8 nucleotides match TRBD1. This CDR3 is 15 amino acids long. Trimming at V came to 3 bases and at J to 0 bases, leaving 2 bases not matched to a gene. Per germline, CDR1 LGHNA and CDR2 YNLKQL (reference sequence). The CDR3: CASSQRQGSAETLYF. Partial CDR3 DNA: TGTGCCAGCAGCCAGCGACAGGGGAGTGCAGAA.

This clone was counted between two and nine times. Gene names are the mouse ones. The same CDR3 can be traced to other DNA sequences in this sample. The covered CDR3 bases are TGTGCCAGCAGCCAAGCTGGGGGGGCGCGCGCT. Its protein is CASSQAGGARA. From start to end, the CDR3 is CASSQAGGARAEQFF. The chain recombines TRBV5 with TRBJ2-1; 10 bases line up with TRBD2. The read finishes 4 residues shy of the CDR3 end, and the germline J gene is used to complete it. This CDR3 has 15 amino acids. The germline gives CDR1 LGHNA, CDR2 YNLKQL (reference sequence).

This clone has only a few counts. Gene names refer to mouse genes. The CDR3 end falls 4 residues outside the read, so it is completed with the germline J gene. The V call is TRBV5, the J call TRBJ1-2; D is unclear. CDR1 LGHNA and CDR2 YNLKQL come from the germline V gene (reference sequence). The CDR3 is made up of 12 amino acids. Trimming stripped 4 bases from V and 0 bases from J, with 3 bases between. The CDR3 is CASSPTNSDYTF. Partial CDR3 DNA: TGTGCCAGCAGCCCAACAAACTCC.

Concerning this clone itself: Gene names are mouse gene names. From the germline J gene comes the end of the CDR3, since the read stops 4 residues before it. The gene calls are TRBV13-1 and TRBJ1-2, with D perhaps TRBD1 (6 bases). The ends were cut back, 6 bases at V and 4 bases at J, with 10 bases in the middle. Germline V gene sequence: CDR1 NSHNY, CDR2 SYGAGN. The CDR3 has 12 amino acids. Partial CDR3 DNA: TGTGCCAGCAAACAGGGAGCCTCC. It codes for CASKQGAS. The whole CDR3 region reads CASKQGASDYTF.

This clone has at least ten counts. The germline and genes are mouse ones. The CDR3 is cut off 4 residues early in the read; its end comes from the germline J gene. V is TRBV5 and J is TRBJ2-5, with D perhaps matching TRBD1 (6 bases). Germline V CDR1 and CDR2: LGHNA, YNLKQL (reference sequence). V was shortened by 4 bases and J by 1 base, with 6 bases between the two germline ends. The CDR3 is 13 residues long. The CDR3 DNA, read in part, is TGTGCCAGCAGCCGACAGGACCAAGAC. Its protein product is CASSRQDQD. The entire CDR3 protein reads CASSRQDQDTQYF.

This clone was recorded a few times. Mouse gene names and germline throughout. The read comes to an end 4 residues before the CDR3 does, leaving the germline J gene to fill in the end. The J gene is TRBJ2-1, the V gene TRBV19; D tentatively fits TRBD1 or TRBD2 (6 bases each). The germline V gene encodes CDR1 FNHDT and CDR2 SITEND (reference sequence). The CDR3 covers 15 residues. Trimming removed 0 bases at V and 0 bases at J, with 7 bases between. The CDR3 DNA, read in part, is TGTGCCAGCAGTATAGGGGGGCTTAACTATGCT. Its protein product is CASSIGGLNYA. The CDR3, in full, reads CASSIGGLNYAEQFF.

This clone has more than one count but fewer than ten. Each gene name is a mouse one. Read data end 4 residues before the CDR3 end; the end is taken from the germline J gene. Other DNA sequences of this sample code for an identical CDR3. This chain connects TRBV13-3 to TRBJ1-1; 12 nucleotides agree with TRBD1. CDR1 is NNHDY, CDR2 SYVADS, per germline. The CDR3 loop spans 13 amino acids. Here the CDR3 reads CASSGDRGREVFF. The CDR3 bases that were read are TGTGCCAGCAGTGGGGACAGGGGGCGA.

This clone turned up a few times. These gene names are mouse names. The CDR3 end lies 4 residues beyond the end of the read and is filled in from the germline J gene. The genes are TRBV13-1 and TRBJ2-2, with 7 bases aligning to TRBD2. CDR1 and CDR2 from the germline V gene are NSHNY and SYGAGN. CDR3 length equals 15 residues. The sequenced part of the CDR3 DNA is TGTGCCAGCAGTGATGCGCTGGGGGAGGACGGG. Its translation: CASSDALGEDG. The full CDR3 protein reads CASSDALGEDGQLYF.

This clone was detected only a few times. Gene names and germline match the mouse. The read halts 4 residues ahead of the CDR3 end, with the missing end drawn from the germline J gene. The chain links TRBV14 to TRBJ2-7; D possibly corresponds to TRBD1 (5 bases). Trimming left V 2 bases short and J 3 bases short, with 12 bases between. Germline V CDR1 and CDR2: SGHDT, FRDEAV. This CDR3 has 14 residues. The CDR3 region is CASSLGEGNYEQYF. Incomplete CDR3 DNA: TGTGCCAGCAGTTTAGGGGAGGGAAACTAT. The entire variable domain, with the rest obtained from reference TRBV14 and TRBJ2-7, is as follows: EAGVTQSPRYAVLQEGQAVSFWCDPISGHDTLYWYQQPRDQGPQLLVYFRDEAVIDNSQLPSDRFSAVRPKGTNSTLKIQSAKQGDTATYLCASSLGEGNYEQYFGPGTRLTVL.

This clone was detected a few times. Mouse germline and gene names are used. The read terminates 4 residues ahead of where the CDR3 ends, so the germline J gene completes it. This chain connects TRBV19 to TRBJ2-5, with 10 bases identical to TRBD2. This CDR3 has 15 residues. In germline, CDR1 is FNHDT, CDR2 SITEND (reference sequence). The CDR3 spells CASTPRLGGEDTQYF. CDR3 DNA (partial): TGTGCCAGCACCCCTCGACTGGGGGGAGAAGAC.

There are a few counts of this clone. Gene names are mouse gene names. The CDR3 end falls 4 residues outside the read, so it is completed with the germline J gene. The chain joins TRBV19 to TRBJ2-7, with 7 bases identical to TRBD1. Germline V gene sequence: CDR1 FNHDT, CDR2 SITEND (reference sequence). CDR3 length equals 15 residues. This CDR3 reads CASSITGTAQYEQYF. The sequenced CDR3 bases are TGTGCCAGCAGTATAACCGGGACAGCCCAATAT.

For this clone: Genes and germline come from the mouse. CDR3: CAWSRLGDNQDTQYF. The covered CDR3 bases are TGTGCCTGGAGTCGACTGGGGGATAACCAAGAC. The V gene is TRBV31, the J gene TRBJ2-5; TRBD2 aligns across 9 bases. With the read ending 4 residues before the CDR3 end, the germline J gene is used to fill in that end. This CDR3 region has 15 residues. V lost 1 base, J lost 0 bases, and 2 bases stayed unmatched. Germline V lookup: CDR1 GKSSPN, CDR2 SITVG.

There are a few counts of this clone. Mouse names are used for the genes. Read data end 4 residues before the CDR3 end; the end is taken from the germline J gene. The chain combines TRBV13-2 with TRBJ2-7; 7 bases agree with TRBD2. The CDR3 runs to 15 residues. The trim removed 4 bases at V and 0 bases at J, leaving 7 bases unmatched. The germline gives CDR1 NNHNN, CDR2 SYGAGS (reference sequence). CDR3 residues: CASGTGTASSYEQYF. CDR3 DNA, as far as it was read: TGTGCCAGCGGTACCGGGACTGCGAGCTCCTAT.